Sequencing of this T cell receptor beta chain was carried out in a study of cytomegalovirus exposure and HLA in healthy donors. This clone has more than one count but fewer than ten. Its antigen is currently unknown. The same CDR3 is also encoded by other DNA sequences in this sample. Study observations and caveats: Prediction of most subjects' HLA-A and HLA-B alleles by TCR beta sequences was reportedly accurate.

Germline V CDR1 and CDR2: SGHRS, YFSETQ. The CDR3 has 14 amino acids. V was cut by 1 base and J by 2 bases, with 9 bases left in between. Both 60 Vbeta primers and 13 Jbeta primers went into the PCR. TCRdb keeps only in-frame clones here, not all; method: immunoSEQ multiplex PCR. The sample includes fewer than 200,000 clones, 79% of them seen just once. This clonotype originated in a woman in her forties in good health and CMV-seronegative. This chain uses TRBV5-1 with TRBJ1-2, with D perhaps TRBD1 (6 bases). Sequenced material: PBMCs. The CDR3 DNA reads TGCGCCAGCAGCTTGAGGCAGGGGAACTATGGCTACACCTTC. Translation: CASSLRQGNYGYTF.